Listed here are 14 T cell receptor beta chains from one sample, sequenced in a study of blood T cell repertoires in COVID-19. Assay: immunoSEQ multiplex PCR; the TCRdb copy retains only in-frame clones and omits some. The sample has approximately 200,000 clones, 81% seen once. Source material: peripheral blood. These receptors came from a woman older than 75 with COVID-19, enrolled during active disease.

The V call is TRBV2, the J call TRBJ1-1, with TRBD1 matching 8 bases. The trim removed 6 bases at V and 2 bases at J, leaving 8 bases unmatched. CDR1 and CDR2 from the germline V gene are SNHLY and FYNNEI. The CDR3 runs 15 residues. The CDR3 protein is CASSPMDRDNTEAFF. CDR3 coding DNA: TGTGCCAGCAGCCCAATGGACAGGGATAACACTGAAGCTTTCTTT.

V gene TRBV5-1 combines with J gene TRBJ2-2, with 8 positions matching TRBD1. Germline V CDR1 and CDR2: SGHRS, YFSETQ. V was clipped by 4 bases and J by 3 bases; unmatched bases: 5. This CDR3 has 15 residues. The CDR3 DNA sequence: TGCGCCAGCAGCCGGGGACAGGTCGACACCGGGGAGCTGTTTTTT. This encodes CASSRGQVDTGELFF.

The chain couples TRBV28 to TRBJ1-1; possible D gene TRBD1, 6 bases. Germline-derived CDR1 and CDR2 are MDHEN and SYDVKM. V was clipped by 5 bases and J by 3 bases, with 16 bases between them. The CDR3 consists of 15 residues. CDR3: CASSPPSRGYTEAFF. In DNA form, the CDR3 reads TGTGCCAGCAGTCCCCCTAGCAGGGGATACACTGAAGCTTTCTTT.

The chain recombines TRBV29-1 with TRBJ1-2; D may be TRBD1 (6 bases). CDR3 length: 13 amino acids. Germline V gene sequence: CDR1 SQVTM, CDR2 ANQGSEA. Trimming shortened V by 3 bases and J by 4 bases, and 12 bases separated the two germline ends. CDR3 in DNA: TGCAGCGTTGATCGTGGGGGCCGCTATGGCTACACCTTC. Residues: CSVDRGGRYGYTF.

This clone was counted only a few times. The chain is built from TRBV2 and TRBJ1-6; TRBD1 aligns across 7 bases. Per the germline V gene, CDR1 is SNHLY and CDR2 is FYNNEI. J gave up 5 bases and V 6 bases, and 7 bases lay outside the gene matches. The length of the CDR3 is 15 residues. The CDR3 reads CASRGTASNNSPLHF. CDR3 in DNA: TGTGCCAGCAGAGGGACAGCCTCTAATAATTCACCCCTCCACTTT. Filled out from reference TRBV2 and TRBJ1-6, the complete variable domain reads EPEVTQTPSHQVTQMGQEVILRCVPISNHLYFYWYRQILGQKVEFLVSFYNNEISEKSEIFDDQFSVERPDGSNFTLKIRSTKLEDSAMYFCASRGTASNNSPLHFGNGTRLTVT.

The chain is built from TRBV10-3 and TRBJ2-7, with 7 bases lining up with TRBD1. CDR3 length: 13 amino acids. In germline, CDR1 is ENHRY, CDR2 SYGVKD. V was clipped by 6 bases and J by 2 bases; unmatched bases: 4. The CDR3 loop is CAISPGQTYEQYF. CDR3 nucleotides: TGTGCCATCAGCCCGGGACAGACCTACGAGCAGTACTTC.

V is TRBV21-1 and J is TRBJ1-2; the table's D call, TRBD1, was not checked against the DNA. TRBV21-1 is a documented pseudogene. The CDR3 is 14 residues long. The CDR3 DNA follows: TGTGCCAGCAGCAAAGCAGGCAGGGACTATGGCTACACCTTC. This sequence encodes CASSKAGRDYGYTF.

This clone has just a few counts. The rearrangement joins TRBV12-3 or TRBV12-4 to TRBJ2-5; the D gene is possibly TRBD2 (6 bases). The length of the CDR3 is 12 residues. Trimming removed 6 bases from V and 7 bases from J, with 12 bases in between. The CDR3 here is CASSTRGWTQYF. The CDR3 DNA sequence: TGTGCCAGCAGCACCCGGGGGTGGACCCAGTACTTC.

The CDR3 DNA sequence: TGCAGCGTTGAAGCTAGCGGGAGACCGGATACGCAGTATTTT. Protein product: CSVEASGRPDTQYF. V usage is TRBV29-1 and J usage is TRBJ2-3; 10 bases align to TRBD2. The CDR3 sequence is 14 residues long. After removal of 1 base from V and 6 bases from J, the junction contained 4 bases not matched to a gene. The germline V gene has CDR1 SQVTM and CDR2 ANQGSEA.

The count of this clone is one. The gene calls are TRBV2 and TRBJ2-1; 7 nucleotides line up with TRBD1. The CDR3 is 12 residues long. CDR1 and CDR2 (germline): SNHLY, FYNNEI. Losses at the gene ends were 5 bases for V and 9 bases for J; bases not matched to a gene: 4. CDR3 in amino acids: CASSSTGFEQFF. CDR3 DNA: TGTGCCAGCAGTTCGACAGGGTTTGAGCAGTTCTTC.

The rearrangement joins TRBV7-2 to TRBJ1-6; TRBD1 might be the D (6 bases). Germline values: CDR1 SGHTA, CDR2 FQGNSA. This CDR3 region has 15 residues. V was trimmed by 0 bases and J by 7 bases, leaving 10 bases between them. CDR3: CASSLAGAGNSPLHF. For the CDR3, the DNA is TGTGCCAGCAGCTTAGCGGGGGCAGGCAATTCACCCCTCCACTTT.

This chain uses TRBV9 with TRBJ2-6; D ambiguous. Germline CDR1 SGDLS, CDR2 YYNGEE. The V end lost 0 bases, the J end lost 0 bases, and 4 bases lay between the germline ends. The CDR3 has 15 residues. The CDR3, as DNA: TGTGCCAGCAGCGTAGGCAGCTCTGGGGCCAACGTCCTGACTTTC. Its protein product is CASSVGSSGANVLTF. The whole variable domain, remainder taken from reference TRBV9 and TRBJ2-6, is DSGVTQTPKHLITATGQRVTLRCSPRSGDLSVYWYQQSLDQGLQFLIQYYNGEERAKGNILERFSAQQFPDLHSELNLSSLELGDSALYFCASSVGSSGANVLTFGAGSRLTVL.

The rearrangement uses TRBV5-1 and TRBJ2-5, with a tentative D call TRBD2 (6 bases). This CDR3 is 15 amino acids long. In germline, CDR1 is SGHRS, CDR2 YFSETQ. V lost 0 bases, J lost 2 bases, and 11 bases lay in between. The CDR3 coding sequence is TGCGCCAGCAGCTTGGGGTCTAGCGAACAAGAGACCCAGTACTTC. It encodes CASSLGSSEQETQYF.

The rearrangement uses TRBV7-8 and TRBJ2-7, with D possibly matching TRBD1 (5 bases). The germline V gene encodes CDR1 SGHVS and CDR2 FQNEAQ. V lost 2 bases, J lost 4 bases, and 9 bases lay in between. The CDR3 length is 13 residues. CDR3 residues: CASSLRGPYEQYF. CDR3 nucleotides: TGTGCCAGCAGCTTAAGGGGCCCATACGAGCAGTACTTC. The variable domain in full, with the rest retrieved from reference TRBV7-8 and TRBJ2-7, is GAGVSQSPRYKVAKRGQDVALRCDPISGHVSLFWYQQALGQGPEFLTYFQNEAQLDKSGLPSDRFFAERPEGSVSTLKIQRTQQEDSAVYLCASSLRGPYEQYFGPGTRLTVT.